The sequence of this TCR beta chain was determined in a study of beta chain features in type 1 diabetes. CD45RO/CCR7/CD25/CD127/CD95/CD27 sorting isolated CD4+ naive, central memory, regulatory and stem cell-like memory cells. Of the isolated RNA, all was reverse transcribed, and so the sequenced material was expressed TCRB transcripts. TCRdb's table, derived via immunoSEQ multiplex PCR, lists solely in-frame clones and lacks some. The sample consists of about 150,000 clones, approximately 8.4% of them appearing once. Findings and caveats of the study: All four CD4+ subsets from Type 1 diabetes patients carried moderately but significantly shorter TCRB CDR3s.

As to this clone: Its antigen remains unknown.

The sample taken for sequencing was central memory CD4+ T cells from blood. The source of this sequence is a man between 18 and 29 years old with type 1 diabetes.

The CDR3 DNA follows: TGTGCCAGCTCAGTTGACAGGGCCTACGAGCAGTACTTC. Amino acids: CASSVDRAYEQYF. The chain couples TRBV18 to TRBJ2-7, with 7 positions matching TRBD1. J lost 2 bases, V lost 5 bases, and 3 bases had no gene match. The CDR3 runs 13 residues. In germline, CDR1 is KGHSH, CDR2 LQKENI.